This TCR beta chain appears in the sequencing data of a study of CD8 T cells in Susac syndrome (dated by TCRdb to about 2019). A note on the overall study: Whether CD8+ T cell activation and differentiation in Susac syndrome was antigen driven was tested using repertoire sequencing. The study compared CD8+ T cell repertoire clonality among over 9 healthy donors, roughly 14 Susac syndrome patients and approximately 16 multiple sclerosis patients.

Note on this clonotype: It has no known antigen specificity. It has no much larger one-base neighbor in the sample; base qualities were not kept.

The cysteine opens and the phenylalanine closes a CDR3 of 14 amino acids. Solely the CDR3 DNA is kept, with 42 bases framed from the first base. Trimming removed 5 bases from V and 8 bases from J; the gene matches leave 9 bases unexplained. CDR1 and CDR2 (DFQATT, SNEGSKA) derive from the germline V gene (reference sequence). RNA was extracted using the RNeasy kit, and about 0.45 to 1 microgram was reverse transcribed with random hexamers. The immunoSEQ multiplex PCR assay, covering 54 Vbeta and 13 Jbeta segments, was used to amplify TCR beta CDR3 regions. Bias from PCR amplification was corrected by using a synthetic template baseline for primer optimization and for computational correction. In the authors' own workflow: Reads were annotated to V, D and J genes per IMGT and analyzed with immunoSEQ Analyzer, keeping only productive sequences. To calculate clonality, Shannon entropy was normalized by log2 of the number of productive unique sequences and then subtracted from one. Public and private clones were assessed among the 100 most prevalent clones of each patient and control. A clone was defined as Susac-specific if it was absent from the healthy and MS cohorts, from roughly 1,000 published viral clones and from other ImmuneACCESS disease sequences. TCRdb reanalyzed the raw reads on its own, using fastp at Q25 for trimming and MiXCR for clone calling, and kept in-frame beta chains. Identical CDR3 protein sequences are pooled into one entry, listed with their most common genes and DNA. The authors' filters were not applied to this entry. The sample includes about 150,000 distinct CDR3 sequences, with roughly 94% observed a single time. The top ten hold 0.2% to 0.25% of the sample.

Peripheral blood CD8+ and CD4+ T cells from healthy donors, Susac syndrome patients and multiple sclerosis patients were profiled by high-throughput TCR beta sequencing. The multiple sclerosis controls were treatment-naive patients who had stable or active relapsing-remitting disease and met the revised McDonald criteria. Bulk CD8+ and CD4+ T cells were purified by magnetic negative isolation, whereas CD8+ TEMRA cells were enriched by FACS. Blood was drawn into EDTA tubes, processed within 24 hours, and PBMCs were isolated by density gradient centrifugation. PBMCs destined for TCR sequencing were cryopreserved in liquid nitrogen and later thawed in a 37 °C water bath. The sorted or isolated CD4+, CD8+ and CD8+ TEMRA cells had a purity of 90% or higher. What the authors observed across the whole study: The study acknowledged that relatively few individuals were included in the TCR sequencing and HLA analysis.

Specimen: CD8+ T cells from PBMCs. The chain uses TRBV20-1 and TRBJ1-4; the junction holds 9 bases that match TRBD1. The origin of this receptor is a human donor with multiple sclerosis. The CDR3 reads as follows: CSAPAPGQGEKLFF. The DNA sequence reads TGCAGTGCTCCGGCCCCTGGACAGGGGGAAAAACTGTTTTTT.